One sample yielded the 16 T cell receptor beta chains listed below, sequenced in a study of blood T cell repertoires in COVID-19. Using immunoSEQ multiplex PCR, the repertoire was profiled, and TCRdb retains in-frame clones only, with some absent. Seen here are approximately 190,000 clones, 82% observed once, and the top ten hold 6.5% to 9.5%. Sample: peripheral blood. The receptors derive from a woman aged 60-75 years with COVID-19, enrolled during active disease.

V gene TRBV29-1 combines with J gene TRBJ2-7; D is possibly TRBD1 (5 bases). CDR1 and CDR2 (germline): SQVTM, ANQGSEA. V was cut by 4 bases and J by 2 bases, with 9 bases left in between. The CDR3 runs to 12 residues. The CDR3 spells CSVGGPTYEQYF. CDR3 nucleotide sequence: TGCAGCGTTGGGGGCCCTACCTACGAGCAGTACTTC.

There are a few counts of this clone. This sequence joins TRBV9 and TRBJ2-7, with 7 bases lining up with TRBD1. V gave up 4 bases and J gave up 6 bases; unmatched junction bases: 4. The CDR3 totals 12 residues. From germline, CDR1 is SGDLS and CDR2 YYNGEE. CDR3 sequence (DNA): TGTGCCAGCAGCTCTAGGGGGCCCGAGCAGTACTTC. Its translation is CASSSRGPEQYF.

This rearrangement joins TRBV6-5 to TRBJ2-2, with TRBD1 matching 8 bases. This CDR3 has 15 amino acids. Germline V gene data show CDR1 as MNHEY and CDR2 as SVGAGI. Trimming at V came to 5 bases and at J to 4 bases, leaving 6 bases not matched to a gene. CDR3 loop: CASSPGGARTGELFF. Here the CDR3 DNA reads TGTGCCAGCAGTCCAGGGGGCGCGCGCACCGGGGAGCTGTTTTTT.

This clone was counted only a few times. The V and J genes are TRBV11-2 and TRBJ1-1; D gene unclear. CDR1 SGHAT and CDR2 FQNNGV come from the germline V gene. The CDR3 has 13 residues. The V end lost 0 bases, the J end lost 6 bases, and 8 bases lay between the germline ends. CDR3 DNA: TGTGCCAGCAGCTTAGACCAGGCACCTGAAGCTTTCTTT. It specifies CASSLDQAPEAFF.

The gene calls are TRBV19 and TRBJ2-2, with 7 bases fitting TRBD1. The CDR3 has 15 residues. The trim removed 6 bases at V and 0 bases at J, leaving 4 bases unmatched. Germline assignment: CDR1 LNHDA and CDR2 SQIVND (reference sequence). The CDR3 region has the DNA TGTGCCAGTAGCGTGGGACAGCCGAACACCGGGGAGCTGTTTTTT. It translates to CASSVGQPNTGELFF.

The chain combines TRBV7-2 with TRBJ2-3; D may be TRBD1 (6 bases). V was trimmed by 5 bases and J by 7 bases, leaving 13 bases between them. Germline assignment: CDR1 SGHTA and CDR2 FQGNSA. The CDR3 extends over 13 amino acids. Here the CDR3 DNA reads TGTGCCAGCAGCCACAACAGGGAGCATACGCAGTATTTT. This encodes CASSHNREHTQYF. The full variable domain, in which reference TRBV7-2 and TRBJ2-3 provide the parts outside the CDR3, is GAGVSQSPSNKVTEKGKDVELRCDPISGHTALYWYRQSLGQGLEFLIYFQGNSAPDKSGLPSDRFSAERTGGSVSTLTIQRTQQEDSAVYLCASSHNREHTQYFGPGTRLTVL.

The J gene is TRBJ2-3, the V gene TRBV9, with TRBD2 matching over 12 bases. The CDR3 spans 18 residues. Trimming at V came to 0 bases and at J to 4 bases, leaving 9 bases not matched to a gene. The V gene's germline CDR1 is SGDLS and CDR2 YYNGEE. In nucleotides, the CDR3 is TGTGCCAGCAGCGTAGCGACTAGCGGGAGCGGTGGGTCAGATACGCAGTATTTT. Protein: CASSVATSGSGGSDTQYF.

This chain links TRBV5-4 with TRBJ2-2; 7 positions agree with TRBD2. With V trimmed by 4 bases and J by 4 bases, 10 bases remained unmatched. The CDR3 is 16 amino acids. Per germline, CDR1 SGHNT and CDR2 YYREEE (reference sequence). The CDR3 DNA follows: TGTGCCAGCAGCCGACCCGGGGGGAGGGGCACCGGGGAGCTGTTTTTT. Its protein product is CASSRPGGRGTGELFF. The whole variable domain, remainder taken from reference TRBV5-4 and TRBJ2-2, is ETGVTQSPTHLIKTRGQQVTLRCSSQSGHNTVSWYQQALGQGPQFIFQYYREEENGRGNFPPRFSGLQFPNYSSELNVNALELDDSALYLCASSRPGGRGTGELFFGEGSRLTVL.

In its sample, this clone was seen a few times. The chain carries TRBV11-3 and TRBJ2-3, with 7 bases aligning to TRBD1. The CDR3 length is 14 residues. The ends lost 4 bases at V and 3 bases at J; junction bases unmatched: 4. Germline CDR1 reads SGHNT; CDR2 reads YENEEA. This CDR3 reads CASSSSGGTDTQYF. In DNA form, the CDR3 reads TGTGCCAGCAGCTCGTCAGGGGGTACAGATACGCAGTATTTT.

V and J are TRBV30 and TRBJ1-3; D remains ambiguous. V was pared by 5 bases and J by 4 bases, with 12 bases between. Germline CDR1 GTSNPN, CDR2 SVGIG (reference sequence). The CDR3 sequence is 13 residues long. The CDR3 DNA reads TGTGCCTGGGGAGCTGGGAGCGGAAACACCATATATTTT. It specifies CAWGAGSGNTIYF.

CDR3 bases: TGCGCCAGCAGCTCCCAGGGCTCATTAGCGGGGATCACAGATACGCAGTATTTT. Translating gives CASSSQGSLAGITDTQYF. The V and J genes are TRBV4-3 and TRBJ2-3, with TRBD2 matching 8 bases. Germline CDR1 LGHNA, CDR2 YSLEER. V shed 5 bases and J 2 bases; nucleotides not matched to a gene: 15. The CDR3 runs 18 residues.

V and J are TRBV6-5 and TRBJ2-7; possible D gene TRBD2, 5 bases. The V end lost 2 bases, the J end lost 0 bases, and 8 bases lay between the germline ends. The germline CDR1 and CDR2 sequences are MNHEY and SVGAGI. This CDR3 is 14 amino acids long. CDR3 sequence reads: CASSYRGYSYEQYF. CDR3 nucleotides: TGTGCCAGCAGTTACCGGGGATACTCCTACGAGCAGTACTTC.

The genes are TRBV9 and TRBJ2-1; 8 positions match TRBD2. The CDR3 contains 18 residues. The germline CDR1 and CDR2 sequences are SGDLS and YYNGEE. V lost 2 bases and J lost 0; bases outside the gene matches: 10. DNA of the CDR3: TGTGCCAGCAGCGTTAGAGGAAGCGGGGGTATCTCCTACAATGAGCAGTTCTTC. Translated: CASSVRGSGGISYNEQFF. Variable domain in full (rest from reference TRBV9 and TRBJ2-1): DSGVTQTPKHLITATGQRVTLRCSPRSGDLSVYWYQQSLDQGLQFLIQYYNGEERAKGNILERFSAQQFPDLHSELNLSSLELGDSALYFCASSVRGSGGISYNEQFFGPGTRLTVL.

This clone was picked up one time. This rearrangement joins TRBV27 to TRBJ2-5; 7 bases match TRBD2. With 4 bases clipped from V and 3 bases from J, the junction kept 23 bases outside the gene matches. The CDR3 covers 20 residues. CDR1 is MNHEY and CDR2 is SMNVEV in the germline V gene (reference sequence). The CDR3 region is CASSSPLVTSAKGYEETQYF. DNA for the CDR3: TGTGCCAGCAGTTCACCACTTGTAACTAGCGCCAAGGGGTACGAAGAGACCCAGTACTTC.

This chain joins TRBV21-1 and TRBJ2-7; the D call in the table, TRBD1, was not verified against the DNA. TRBV21-1 counts as a pseudogene. The CDR3 loop spans 13 amino acids. The CDR3, as DNA: TGTGCCAGCAGCAAAGGACAGGGGTACGAGCAGTACGTC. This gives the protein CASSKGQGYEQYV.

This clone was seen only once. The chain carries TRBV2 and TRBJ2-1; perhaps TRBD2 as D (6 bases). The CDR3 consists of 15 residues. The V and J ends lost 5 bases and 0 bases respectively, with 11 bases between them. CDR1 is SNHLY and CDR2 is FYNNEI in the germline V gene. Here the CDR3 DNA reads TGTGCCAGCAGTCCTCGGGAGAGCTCCTACAATGAGCAGTTCTTC. Its protein product is CASSPRESSYNEQFF.